The 9 T cell receptor beta chains below all came from one sample that was sequenced in a study of beta chain features in type 1 diabetes. Investigators reverse transcribed all isolated RNA, so they sequenced expressed TCRB transcripts. The repertoire was sequenced with immunoSEQ multiplex PCR; TCRdb's copy has only in-frame clones and lacks some. This sample has 60,000 or so clones; roughly 60% occur once, and the top ten carry 2% to 2.5%. The sample comprised Tregs from blood. The receptors here all came from a woman between 18 and 29 years old in good health.

The V call is TRBV10-3, the J call TRBJ1-5; a weak D match, TRBD1 (5 bases). The CDR3 contains 15 residues. The V gene's germline CDR1 is ENHRY and CDR2 SYGVKD. V was trimmed by 0 bases and J by 2 bases, leaving 8 bases between them. CDR3 residues: CAISESGGRNQPQHF. The CDR3 coding sequence is TGTGCCATCAGTGAGTCCGGGGGTCGCAATCAGCCCCAGCATTTT.

The V and J genes are TRBV6-1 and TRBJ1-3; tentatively, D is TRBD1 (6 bases). From germline, CDR1 is MNHNS and CDR2 SASEGT. The CDR3 runs to 15 residues. Trimming stripped 4 bases from V and 2 bases from J, with 12 bases between. CDR3 in amino acids: CASSVGRGPGNTIYF. The CDR3, as DNA: TGTGCCAGCAGTGTGGGGCGGGGGCCTGGAAACACCATATATTTT.

This chain joins TRBV2 and TRBJ1-2; 8 nucleotides align to TRBD1. The V and J ends lost 10 bases and 7 bases, in that order; junction bases with no gene match: 8. The CDR3 consists of 12 residues. Germline CDR1 and CDR2: SNHLY and FYNNEI. The CDR3 is CANSDRVVGYTF. The CDR3 bases are TGTGCCAACTCGGACAGGGTGGTTGGCTACACCTTC.

The chain combines TRBV5-4 with TRBJ1-1; unclear D gene. V lost 0 bases and J 3 bases, leaving 9 bases between the germline ends. The CDR3 has 14 residues. Looked up from germline, CDR1 is SGHNT and CDR2 is YYREEE (reference sequence). CDR3 DNA: TGTGCCAGCAGCTTGGGGCTCGGGGACACTGAAGCTTTCTTT. It is translated as CASSLGLGDTEAFF.

The sample holds a few counts of this clone. The chain employs TRBV2 and TRBJ2-3, with D maybe TRBD1 (6 bases). CDR1 is SNHLY and CDR2 is FYNNEI in the germline V gene. V was trimmed by 11 bases and J by 1 base, leaving 16 bases between them. CDR3 length: 14 residues. The CDR3 DNA is TGTGCCCGCTCGGACAGAGTAGGCACAGATACGCAGTATTTT. Protein product: CARSDRVGTDTQYF.

The chain is built from TRBV30 and TRBJ2-7, with D tentatively TRBD1 (8 bases). V lost 1 base to trimming and J lost 7 bases, with 17 bases between them. Germline V gives CDR1 GTSNPN, CDR2 SVGIG (reference sequence). The CDR3 runs to 14 residues. The CDR3 loop is CAWSGWTGRGEQYF. The CDR3 coding sequence is TGTGCCTGGAGTGGATGGACAGGGAGGGGGGAGCAGTACTTC.

J is TRBJ1-1 and V is TRBV2, with 7 bases matching TRBD1. J gave up 2 bases and V 6 bases, and 6 bases lay outside the gene matches. Germline loops: CDR1 SNHLY, CDR2 FYNNEI. CDR3 length equals 14 residues. The CDR3 loop is CASRRQGANTEAFF. In DNA form, the CDR3 reads TGTGCCAGCAGACGACAGGGCGCTAACACTGAAGCTTTCTTT.

The chain recombines TRBV5-1 with TRBJ2-3; 10 bases are a match to TRBD2. Looked up from germline, CDR1 is SGHRS and CDR2 is YFSETQ. The trim removed 5 bases at V and 1 base at J, leaving 10 bases unmatched. This CDR3 has 17 amino acids. The CDR3 DNA reads TGCGCCAGCAGTTTCGCCCCTAGCGGGGGACGCACAGATACGCAGTATTTT. Translating gives CASSFAPSGGRTDTQYF.

This clone was found a few times. The chain joins TRBV2 to TRBJ1-1; D remains unclear. Germline lookup yields CDR1 SNHLY and CDR2 FYNNEI. V dropped 7 bases and J dropped 4 bases, with 16 bases sitting between them. There are 14 residues in the CDR3. The CDR3 protein is CASMMGLAGTEAFF. CDR3 DNA sequence: TGTGCCAGCATGATGGGCCTCGCCGGCACTGAAGCTTTCTTT.